This record covers a single T cell receptor (beta chain). There is no known antigen for this receptor. No quality values exist for individual bases; no much larger clone is one base distant. The library was prepared using the immunoSEQ multiplex PCR assay. For the multiplex PCR, a mixture combining 60 forward primers for TCR Vbeta segments and 13 reverse primers for TCR Jbeta segments was used. The CDR3 region of rearranged TCR beta genes was amplified from genomic DNA with a multiplex PCR assay. Amplified TCR beta libraries were sequenced as 87-base-pair reads on the Illumina HiSeq System. The published analysis was carried out like this. Across the roughly 670 repertoires, a later analysis counted 75 million to 90 million unique TCR beta chains, around 11 million of which were shared by at least two donors. Raw reads were error-corrected and collapsed into unique sequences by a nearest-neighbor algorithm in which closely related sequences were merged to remove PCR and sequencing errors. Alignment of CDR3 sequences to IMGT reference sequences was used to assign V, D and J gene segments. For a sequence to be retained, a match of at least six nucleotides to both a V gene segment and a J gene segment was required. Rearrangements were called productive when the CDR3 lacked stop codons and stayed in frame with V and J; all others were non-productive. CDR3 was defined according to IMGT convention as the region running from the second conserved V-encoded cysteine to the conserved J-encoded phenylalanine. Sequences without an unambiguous match to a single V gene segment were excluded from the earlier analysis of about 640 of the donors. An earlier analysis of under 750 of the donors called V segments functional above 56.7% productive rearrangements and segregating when the between-donor standard deviation exceeded 5%. To diagnose cytomegalovirus status from the catalog of TCR beta chain sequences, a statistical classification framework was built. A later analysis assigned V and J genes by comparing TCR nucleotide sequences with IMGT/GENE-DB human TR gene sequences. Using the TCRdist pipeline, a later analysis assigned CDR3 sequences along with most-parsimonious VDJ recombination scenarios. A later analysis defined each TCR beta chain by its CDR3 amino acid sequence plus V-gene family, and excluded reads lacking a unique V-gene family. A later analysis removed 550 to 650 highly shared, low-generation-probability nucleotide sequences to deal with suspected cross-contamination and a sequencing artifact. A later analysis calculated a clonal expansion index for each public chain from normalized within-repertoire ranks of inferred template counts. Generation probabilities in a later analysis came from a VDJ recombination model fitted to out-of-frame rearrangements, and those results were checked against IGoR. Hypergeometric tests were used in a later analysis to score TCR-TCR, TCR-HLA and TCR-CMV co-occurrence, with a repertoire-size bias correction applied to the TCR pairs. False discovery rates were estimated in a later analysis by permuting HLA or CMV assignments 20 times. In a later analysis, co-occurring TCRs were grouped with DBSCAN, and TCRdist sequence similarity was added when clustering was performed within HLA-allele-positive subsets. Co-occurrence clustering excluded repertoires with fewer than 30,000 or more than 120,000 public chains, plus five with anomalous nucleotide sharing. Not all clones reach the TCRdb copy of this immuneACCESS table, which keeps in-frame sequences only. Checked studies attribute under half of the gap to unresolved V genes and leave the rest unexplained. From that table come the V and J calls and clone size; the DNA was used to work out D and trimming. The sample yields around 110,000 clones; over 55% were counted once. The ten largest clones take up roughly 3% of the sample.

The cohort comprised fewer than 700 healthy bone marrow donors. All cohort members were sampled while nominally healthy, although unrecorded immune exposures were likely present. The donor tested CMV seronegative, placing the donor among the roughly 400 seronegative members of the cohort. A peripheral blood sample was collected from each donor, and TCR beta sequencing was performed on peripheral blood mononuclear cells. The Qiagen DNeasy Blood Extraction Kit was used to extract genomic DNA from the blood cell samples. The record originates from a study of cytomegalovirus exposure and HLA in healthy donors (dated by TCRdb to about 2017). About the investigation overall: According to an earlier analysis of 450 to 650 of the donors, 150 million to 200 million T cells yielded over 100 million unique TCR beta sequences and 276 Gb of sequence data. An early release that covered fewer than 750 HLA-typed donors contained 250 to 350 gigabases of sequencing data and tens of millions of unique TCR sequences. Among the approximately 400 genotyped donors, around 81% belonged to the genetic ancestry cluster associated with self-reported Caucasian donors. The study aimed to test whether signatures of past pathogen exposure could be identified by cataloging public T cell receptors. The study used immunosequencing to profile the T cell repertoires of approximately 630 subjects and linked those repertoires to cytomegalovirus serostatus. In addition to the first cohort of 666 subjects, a separate validation cohort of 120 different subjects was used. To predict cytomegalovirus infection status, the study combined high-throughput TCR immunosequencing, statistical association of individual TCRs with disease status, and machine learning. A later analysis re-examined previously published TCR beta repertoires from around 670 donors and added high-resolution HLA genotyping to investigate patterns of TCR occurrence. In the later analysis, no new phenotypic data were used to find candidate immune exposures; instead, reliance was placed on TCR beta sequences and their occurrence across donors. To decide whether each TCR beta V gene segment behaved as functional or pseudogenic, an earlier analysis of 587 of the donors relied on high-throughput TCR beta sequencing. Donor age, sex, ethnicity and CMV serostatus were compiled alongside the repertoire data. A later genetic analysis took genome-wide SNP genotypes for about 55% of the 666 donors and used that subset as a discovery cohort. All discovery cohort repertoires had been generated on a single sequencing platform. Both class I and class II loci were covered by HLA typing, at four-digit resolution. The number of donors typed differed by locus, with about 629-640 for A, B, C, DRB1 and DQB1, around 520 for DQA1, about 610 for DPA1, and around 450 for DPB1. Roughly five DR-DQ haplotypes were handled as single units for association and clustering, since linkage in the cohort was strong. Among 398 genotyped donors of the cohort, an average of around 240,000 unique TCR beta nucleotide sequences was sequenced per donor, of which roughly 17% were non-productive. General conclusions and limits of the study: Correlated functional status among segregating V segments might be attributable to linkage disequilibrium, but an unknown experimental factor could not be ruled out. An association between a missense DCLRE1C variant and V-gene and J-gene trimming of TCR beta chains was found in a later genetic analysis and replicated in an independent cohort. Compared with equally common non-associated chains, HLA-associated TCR beta chains in a later analysis were more clonally expanded and had lower generation probabilities. When HLA alleles, especially DR and DQ, strongly co-occurred, TCR associations were difficult to assign to individual alleles. The authors suggested that the approach could potentially be extended to other disease states and immunological phenotypes. The study listed over 150 TCR beta chains as associated with cytomegalovirus. Compared with the approximately 670-donor mean, donors in an Asian-associated ancestry cluster had fewer N-insertions in productive TCRs, according to a later genetic analysis. The only immune exposure information available for the cohort was CMV serostatus. Three of the identified cytomegalovirus-associated TCR beta chains were confirmed in vitro to be specific for cytomegalovirus antigens. In both the original and validation cohorts, the classifier was reported to diagnose cytomegalovirus status with high specificity and sensitivity. While some public TCRs were present in many individuals, most TCR sequences turned up only very rarely across donors. In an earlier analysis of approximately 600 of the donors, most TCR beta V segments were observed in productive rearrangements about 87% or about 30% of the time, broadly matching IMGT annotations. A further reported finding was that TCR beta sequences accurately predicted the HLA-A and HLA-B alleles for most subjects in the first cohort. Because HLA typing was unavailable for some donors at each locus, only the typed subset was used in association tests. A cluster of highly shared sequence variants was judged likely to be a technical artifact of the sequencing pipeline. According to a later analysis, parvovirus B19, influenza, CMV and Epstein-Barr virus appeared linked to several top co-occurrence clusters. About 15 rarely observed V segments, including chromosome 9 orphons, were excluded from the earlier analysis of several hundred of the donors because counts were too low. In a later analysis, around 15,000 TCR beta sequences were associated with specific HLA alleles at a false discovery rate of 0.05. Roughly uniform sequencing depth across donors was assumed in presence/absence analyses, although this assumption may not hold. According to a later analysis, most CMV-associated TCR beta chains appeared to be HLA-restricted, and the HLA associations seemed to be driven largely by CMV exposure. Only TCR beta chains were sequenced in this cohort, and the absence of alpha or paired-chain data limited detectable features. A later analysis found that TCR association rates varied across HLA loci, with DRB1 alleles showing the most associated TCRs and HLA-C alleles the fewest.

The sequencing input was PBMCs. This clonotype originated in a female donor in good health and CMV-seronegative.

The bases are TGTGCCAGCAGTCGCGGACAGGGCGCTGCCCAGCATTTT. The encoded protein is CASSRGQGAAQHF. The chain links TRBV13 with TRBJ1-5, and 8 junctional nucleotides match TRBD1. Inclusive of the bounding cysteine and phenylalanine, the CDR3 is 13 residues long. The sequence is cut down to CDR3 DNA, 39 bases in frame from base 1. The CDR1 and CDR2 encoded by the germline V gene (reference sequence) are PRHDT and FYEKMQ. V and J are trimmed by 6 bases and 11 bases, and the gene matches miss 9 bases of the junction.